These 2 T cell receptor beta chains were all obtained from the same sample, sequenced in a study of regulatory T cells in long-lasting Graves disease. The time point is: newly diagnosed GD, antithyroid drugs for less than 3 months. PBMC-derived RNA was used for the TCR library. With iRepertoire HTBI primers and Arm-PCR of CDR3 regions, TCR beta libraries were built. TCRdb re-derived calls from the multiplex PCR reads in MiXCR, one entry per CDR3 protein. The table shows some 600,000 distinct CDR3 sequences, with more than 15% occurring only once. The same data also contributed to another study, on T cells in Graves' hyperthyroidism and ophthalmopathy.

The input for sequencing was peripheral blood mononuclear cells (PBMCs), taken at new diagnosis, from a patient treated with antithyroid drugs. These receptors were taken from a man younger than 35 with Graves disease.

Points on this clonotype: A read error is possible here, since a much larger clone lies one base away. This sequence joins TRBV27 and TRBJ2-7; weak D call: TRBD1 (6 bases). Germline lookup yields CDR1 MNHEY and CDR2 SMNVEV (reference sequence). The CDR3 consists of 14 residues. This CDR3 is CASSVTGRHYGQYF. The CDR3 bases are TGTGCCAGCTCAGTGACAGGCCGGCACTACGGGCAGTACTTC.

A few counts support this clonotype. V and J are TRBV12-3 or TRBV12-4 and TRBJ2-2; 15 bases are a match to TRBD2. The CDR3 length is 19 residues. Unmatched junction bases numbered 14, after V lost 6 bases and J lost 6 bases. CDR3 sequence (DNA): TGTGCCAGCAGACCCGGACTAGCGGGAGGGCCGTGGATCGCCGGGGAGCTGTTTTTT. Translation gives CASRPGLAGGPWIAGELFF.